This TCR beta chain stems from a study of blood T cell repertoires in COVID-19. Using immunoSEQ multiplex PCR, the repertoire was profiled, and TCRdb retains in-frame clones only, with some absent. This sample has 290,000 or so clones, with roughly 80% found just once. Up to 2 weeks before entering the study, exposed participants had met a COVID-19 case. Sequencing used PBMCs or T cells enriched from blood (not recorded which). The receptor comes from a man aged 35 to 55 who had been exposed to COVID-19.

CDR3 in amino acids: CASSMDWGGDTQYF. CDR3 in DNA: TGTGCCAGTAGTATGGACTGGGGGGGGGATACGCAGTATTTT. V and J are TRBV19 and TRBJ2-3; 7 bases align to TRBD2. Unmatched junction bases numbered 6, after V lost 3 bases and J lost 6 bases. The CDR3 has 14 amino acids. Germline V gene data show CDR1 as LNHDA and CDR2 as SQIVND (reference sequence). The full variable domain, rest sourced from reference TRBV19 and TRBJ2-3, is DGGITQSPKYLFRKEGQNVTLSCEQNLNHDAMYWYRQDPGQGLRLIYYSQIVNDFQKGDIAEGYSVSREKKESFPLTVTSAQKNPTAFYLCASSMDWGGDTQYFGPGTRLTVL.